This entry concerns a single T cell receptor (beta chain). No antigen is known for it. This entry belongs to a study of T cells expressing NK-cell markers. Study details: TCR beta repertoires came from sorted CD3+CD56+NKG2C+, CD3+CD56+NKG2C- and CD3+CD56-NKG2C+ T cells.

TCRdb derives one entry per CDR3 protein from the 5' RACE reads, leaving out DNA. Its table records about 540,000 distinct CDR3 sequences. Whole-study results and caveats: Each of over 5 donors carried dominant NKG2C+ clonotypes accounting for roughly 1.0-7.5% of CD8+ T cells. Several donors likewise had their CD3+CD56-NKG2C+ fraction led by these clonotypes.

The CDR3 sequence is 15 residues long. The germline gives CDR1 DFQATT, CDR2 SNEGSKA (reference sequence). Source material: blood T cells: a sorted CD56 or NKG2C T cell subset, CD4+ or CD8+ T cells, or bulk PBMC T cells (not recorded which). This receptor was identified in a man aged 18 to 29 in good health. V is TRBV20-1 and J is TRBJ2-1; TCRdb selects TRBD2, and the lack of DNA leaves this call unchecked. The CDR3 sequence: CSARDGLAGVPQQFF.